This T cell receptor (beta chain) derives from a study of cytotoxic CD8 clonotypes in ibrutinib-treated CLL. Study-wide context: For this cohort, patients were some eleven relapsed/refractory and around 15 treatment-naive, while 17 were IGHV unmutated. After a median of about 62 months, roughly 14 patients stayed remitted and approximately twelve progressed; responses had been partial in around 24 and complete in 2. Study-level findings and limits: A difference in sampling times existed between sustained-remission and progressing patients. Contraction or stability on treatment characterized the public clonotypes, which were uncommon.

This table comes from immunoSEQ multiplex PCR, and its TCRdb copy is limited to in-frame clones, with some not included. Of around 140,000 clones in the sample, 70% to 80% were seen once. For this clone: The target antigen is unknown.

The specimen comprised PBMCs, sampled after 12 months of ibrutinib treatment. This TCR came from a human donor with chronic lymphocytic leukemia.

CDR3 sequence reads: CASSFGGTANTGELFF. The CDR3 DNA is TGCGCCAGCAGTTTTGGTGGGACAGCGAACACCGGGGAGCTGTTTTTT. V gene TRBV5-1 combines with J gene TRBJ2-2; 7 positions match TRBD1. V trimming: 5 bases; J trimming: 0 bases; junction bases outside the gene matches: 7. The CDR3 length is 16 residues. From germline, CDR1 is SGHRS and CDR2 YFSETQ.